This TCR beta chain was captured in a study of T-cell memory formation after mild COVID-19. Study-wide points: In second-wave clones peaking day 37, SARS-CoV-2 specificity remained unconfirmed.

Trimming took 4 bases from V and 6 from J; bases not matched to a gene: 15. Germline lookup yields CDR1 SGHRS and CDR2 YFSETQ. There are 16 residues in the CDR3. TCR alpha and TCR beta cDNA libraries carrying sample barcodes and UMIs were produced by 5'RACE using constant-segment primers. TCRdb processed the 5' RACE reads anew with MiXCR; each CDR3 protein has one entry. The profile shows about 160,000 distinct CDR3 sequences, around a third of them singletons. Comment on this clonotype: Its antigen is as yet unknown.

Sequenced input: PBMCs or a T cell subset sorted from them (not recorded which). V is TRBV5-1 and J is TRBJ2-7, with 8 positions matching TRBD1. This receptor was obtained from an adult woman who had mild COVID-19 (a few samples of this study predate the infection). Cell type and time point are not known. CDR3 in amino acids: CASSLGRDRKRGEQYF. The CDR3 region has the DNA TGCGCCAGCAGCCTGGGTCGGGACAGGAAGAGGGGCGAGCAGTACTTC.